This entry features one TCR beta chain sequence. The antigen is unknown. The CDR3 loop spans 11 amino acids. With V trimmed by 5 bases and J by 10 bases, 5 bases remained unmatched. CDR1 and CDR2 from the germline V gene are SGHTS and YDEGEE. This entry is derived from a study of T cell responses to AZD1222 COVID-19 vaccine. The table came from immunoSEQ multiplex PCR; TCRdb's copy has only in-frame clones and leaves some out. This table has about 92,000 clones, around 87% appearing once. Notes on the study in general: Reportedly, close to half of spike-specific TCRs are directed against unmutated variant regions. None of the repertoires were sampled until the peak T cell response had passed. The study identified only a handful of AZD1222 recipients as seropositive at baseline.

Sequencing used peripheral blood, obtained on day 0 of AZD1222 vaccination. The V gene is TRBV5-8, the J gene TRBJ1-1; 7 nucleotides align to TRBD1. This clonotype originated in an adult in good health. The CDR3 here is CASSNRQGAFF. For the CDR3, the DNA is TGTGCCAGCAGTAACAGACAGGGAGCTTTCTTT.